This T cell receptor beta chain was recorded in a study of response to subunit inactivated influenza vaccine. The CDR3 has 15 residues. CDR1 is KGHSH and CDR2 is LQKENI in the germline V gene. V trimming: 3 bases; J trimming: 8 bases; junction bases outside the gene matches: 8. This clonotype was seen a few times. As yet, its antigen is unknown. Study results and limitations: The authors suggested that every seasonal influenza vaccination recruits few new T cells.

TCRdb passed the RT-PCR reads through MiXCR, listing each CDR3 protein once. The data hold some 600,000 distinct CDR3 sequences, with 14% observed a single time. The rearrangement uses TRBV18 and TRBJ2-1, with 9 bases lining up with TRBD1. The clonotype was recovered from a man between 50 and 59 years old who received an inactivated influenza vaccine. The source was PBMCs from blood, collected around 14 days before vaccination. CDR3 amino acids: CASSPGTGRLHEQFF. DNA for the CDR3: TGTGCCAGCTCACCCGGGACAGGGAGGTTACATGAGCAGTTCTTC.